These 24 T cell receptor beta chains were sequenced from one sample in a study of early T cells in non-severe SARS-CoV-2 infection. TCRdb reprocessed the 5' RACE reads via MiXCR and lists one record per CDR3 protein. The sample consists of 65,000 to 95,000 distinct CDR3 sequences, about 9.6% of them appearing once. The sequencing input was whole blood. These receptors came from an adult who was a healthcare worker with PCR-confirmed SARS-CoV-2 infection or an uninfected control (not recorded which).

This clonotype has only a few counts. The chain recombines TRBV20-1 with TRBJ1-1, with D maybe TRBD1 (6 bases). Germline V lookup: CDR1 DFQATT, CDR2 SNEGSKA (reference sequence). The CDR3 length is 14 residues. Trimming removed 1 base at V and 5 bases at J, with 14 bases between. The CDR3 is CSARVMGGLTEAFF. The DNA of the CDR3 is TGCAGTGCTAGAGTAATGGGGGGGCTAACTGAAGCTTTCTTT.

The chain recombines TRBV15 with TRBJ1-6, with TRBD1 identical over 7 bases. The CDR3 is made up of 13 amino acids. Germline V gives CDR1 LNHNV, CDR2 YYDKDF (reference sequence). V dropped 4 bases and J dropped 14; count of bases not matched to a gene: 8. This chain's CDR3 is CATSKQGTPSLHF. The DNA for the CDR3 is TGTGCCACCAGCAAACAGGGGACTCCCTCCCTCCACTTT.

This clonotype has a handful of counts. The chain has TRBV9 and TRBJ1-2; TRBD1 might be the D (5 bases). Germline CDR1 reads SGDLS; CDR2 reads YYNGEE. The CDR3 contains 14 residues. V was pared by 4 bases and J by 6 bases, with 16 bases between. Here the CDR3 reads CASSPLGVPHGYTF. The CDR3 DNA sequence: TGTGCCAGCAGCCCCCTGGGGGTTCCGCATGGCTACACCTTC.

This clonotype appeared a few times. This chain connects TRBV6-4 to TRBJ2-3; 12 nucleotides match TRBD2. Germline V lookup: CDR1 MRHNA, CDR2 SNTAGT. The trim removed 4 bases at V and 3 bases at J, leaving 2 bases unmatched. The CDR3 loop spans 15 amino acids. The CDR3 is CASSAGTSGTDTQYF. The CDR3 region has the DNA TGTGCCAGCAGTGCCGGGACTAGCGGGACAGATACGCAGTATTTT.

The chain combines TRBV5-8 with TRBJ1-2; TRBD1 might be the D (5 bases). V was cut by 4 bases and J by 8 bases, with 15 bases left in between. Per germline, CDR1 SGHTS and CDR2 YDEGEE. This CDR3 has 13 residues. CDR3 loop: CASSQQEGKGYTF. The CDR3 nucleotides are TGTGCCAGCAGCCAGCAGGAGGGGAAAGGCTACACCTTC. The entire variable domain, with the rest obtained from reference TRBV5-8 and TRBJ1-2, is as follows: EAGVTQSPTHLIKTRGQQATLRCSPISGHTSVYWYQQALGLGLQFLLWYDEGEERNRGNFPPRFSGRQFPNYSSELNVNALELEDSALYLCASSQQEGKGYTFGSGTRLTVV.

The CDR3 reads CASSPITGGRHEQFF. The CDR3 coding sequence is TGTGCCAGCAGCCCCATCACCGGAGGGAGGCATGAGCAGTTCTTC. This rearrangement joins TRBV3-1 to TRBJ2-1; D might be TRBD2 (6 bases). CDR1 LGHDT and CDR2 YNNKEL come from the germline V gene (reference sequence). V gave up 4 bases and J gave up 8 bases, with 18 bases separating them. The CDR3 sequence is 15 residues long.

The rearrangement joins TRBV20-1 to TRBJ1-5; 9 nucleotides line up with TRBD1. The CDR3 extends over 13 amino acids. V lost 6 bases, J lost 5 bases, and 5 bases stayed unmatched. Germline-derived CDR1 and CDR2 are DFQATT and SNEGSKA (reference sequence). CDR3 sequence reads: CSASQGADQPQHF. DNA of the CDR3: TGCAGTGCCTCACAGGGGGCAGATCAGCCCCAGCATTTT.

This rearrangement joins TRBV7-9 to TRBJ2-3, with 8 bases fitting TRBD1. Germline V lookup: CDR1 SEHNR, CDR2 FQNEAQ (reference sequence). There are 14 residues in the CDR3. The V gene end was trimmed by 5 bases and the J gene end by 2 bases; junction bases not matched to a gene: 3. CDR3 nucleotide sequence: TGTGCCAGCAGCCAGGACAGGGCCACAGATACGCAGTATTTT. Translating gives CASSQDRATDTQYF.

This clonotype was picked up many times. The gene calls are TRBV27 and TRBJ2-1; D possibly corresponds to TRBD2 (6 bases). V lost 3 bases to trimming and J lost 3 bases, with 18 bases between them. CDR3 size: 17 residues. The germline V gene encodes CDR1 MNHEY and CDR2 SMNVEV (reference sequence). The CDR3 sequence is CASSLQFRDLYYNEQFF. CDR3 in DNA: TGTGCCAGCAGTTTGCAATTCCGGGACTTGTACTACAATGAGCAGTTCTTC.

This clonotype was observed many times. The chain recombines TRBV11-2 with TRBJ2-7; D could derive from TRBD1 or TRBD2 (5 bases each). Per the germline V gene, CDR1 is SGHAT and CDR2 is FQNNGV. The ends were cut back, 5 bases at V and 5 bases at J, with 16 bases in the middle. The CDR3 runs to 14 residues. The CDR3 DNA sequence: TGTGCCAGCAGCGGAATAAGGGGAGTCCACGAGCAGTACTTC. Protein sequence: CASSGIRGVHEQYF.

The chain links TRBV10-2 to TRBJ2-1; 15 bases line up with TRBD2. This CDR3 comprises 15 residues. Germline lookup yields CDR1 WSHSY and CDR2 SAAADI. The junction had 5 bases not matched to a gene; V was cut back by 5 bases and J by 9 bases. The CDR3 bases are TGCGCCAGCAGTCGGACTAGCGGGAGGGTGGGTGAGCAGTTCTTC. This encodes CASSRTSGRVGEQFF.

This clonotype occurred many times. CDR3 sequence (DNA): TGTGCCATCAGTACTAGCGGCAGCGCCTACAATGAGCAGTTCTTC. Translating it yields CAISTSGSAYNEQFF. This rearrangement joins TRBV10-3 to TRBJ2-1; the match to TRBD2 covers 8 bases. Germline V gene data show CDR1 as ENHRY and CDR2 as SYGVKD. This CDR3 region has 15 residues. V gave up 5 bases and J gave up 2 bases; unmatched junction bases: 5.

On this clonotype itself: The germline gene is not matched at one end of the junction; a read error may be the cause. The J gene is TRBJ1-1, the V gene TRBV6-4; D is unclear. CDR3 length equals 14 residues. The germline CDR1 and CDR2 sequences are MRHNA and SNTAGT. The CDR3: CASRDSSLGTEAFF. The CDR3 DNA is TGTGCCAGCAGAGACTCATCATTGGGCACTGAAGCTTTCTTT.

The chain has TRBV5-1 and TRBJ2-2; 8 bases are shared with TRBD1. Germline CDR1 SGHRS, CDR2 YFSETQ. V lost 3 bases, J lost 5 bases, and 3 bases stayed unmatched. This CDR3 spans 14 amino acids. The CDR3 nucleotides read TGCGCCAGCAGCTGGACAGGGCGAACCGGGGAGCTGTTTTTT. This translates into CASSWTGRTGELFF.

This clonotype was picked up many times. This chain joins TRBV27 and TRBJ2-7; 8 bases match TRBD1. V was pared by 0 bases and J by 4 bases, with 14 bases of the junction left unmatched. Germline CDR1 is MNHEY and CDR2 is SMNVEV (reference sequence). CDR3 length: 18 amino acids. DNA for the CDR3: TGTGCCAGCAGTTTATCGACTCCCAGGACAGGGACCATTTACGAGCAGTACTTC. Protein: CASSLSTPRTGTIYEQYF.

This clonotype was found a few times. The chain employs TRBV6-5 and TRBJ2-3; D possibly matches TRBD1 or TRBD2 (5 bases each). This CDR3 has 13 amino acids. With 6 bases removed from V and 8 bases from J, the gap between germline ends came to 15 bases. Germline V gene lookup returns CDR1 MNHEY and CDR2 SVGAGI. The CDR3 DNA sequence: TGTGCCAGCAGATATCGGGGCCGAGGTACGCAGTATTTT. Translation gives CASRYRGRGTQYF.

This clonotype was counted many times. Here the CDR3 reads CASRLRIDETQYF. DNA for the CDR3: TGTGCCAGCAGACTCAGGATTGATGAGACCCAGTACTTC. The J gene is TRBJ2-5, the V gene TRBV27; D is undetermined. The V end lost 6 bases, the J end lost 5 bases, and 13 bases lay between the germline ends. Germline V gives CDR1 MNHEY, CDR2 SMNVEV (reference sequence). CDR3 length: 13 amino acids.

This clonotype was picked up a small number of times. The V gene is TRBV3-1, the J gene TRBJ2-7; a weak D match, TRBD2 (6 bases). The germline V gene has CDR1 LGHDT and CDR2 YNNKEL (reference sequence). V lost 1 base and J 12 bases, leaving 19 bases between the germline ends. This CDR3 spans 14 amino acids. The CDR3 region has the DNA TGTGCCAGCAGCCAAGTCTCGAGGGACTCTCGGCCGTACTTC. Encoded protein: CASSQVSRDSRPYF.

This sequence joins TRBV7-2 and TRBJ1-1; perhaps TRBD1 as D (5 bases). The CDR3 sequence is 15 residues long. Trimming removed 4 bases from V and 4 bases from J, with 16 bases in between. From germline, CDR1 is SGHTA and CDR2 FQGNSA. The CDR3 coding sequence is TGTGCCAGCAGCTGGCGGGACTCCCGCCTCACTGAAGCTTTCTTT. This translates into CASSWRDSRLTEAFF.

This clonotype was seen at least ten times. J is TRBJ2-7 and V is TRBV5-1, with D possibly being TRBD1 (5 bases). The CDR3 contains 15 residues. The V end lost 4 bases, the J end lost 0 bases, and 14 bases lay between the germline ends. Germline CDR1 is SGHRS and CDR2 is YFSETQ. CDR3 DNA sequence: TGCGCCAGCAGCCCCGGACACCGTGACTCCTACGAGCAGTACTTC. Translation: CASSPGHRDSYEQYF.

This clonotype appeared many times. This chain uses TRBV10-3 with TRBJ1-1; a weak D match, TRBD1 (5 bases). Germline V gene sequence: CDR1 ENHRY, CDR2 SYGVKD. CDR3 length: 16 residues. Trimming cost V 0 bases and J 3 bases, with 14 bases left between them. The CDR3 sequence: CAISESLGVLDTEAFF. CDR3 nucleotide sequence: TGTGCCATCAGTGAGTCGCTGGGGGTTCTGGACACTGAAGCTTTCTTT.

In its sample, this clonotype was seen a few times. The rearrangement uses TRBV18 and TRBJ2-7; 7 positions agree with TRBD1. There are 14 residues in the CDR3. V was pared by 3 bases and J by 2 bases, with 4 bases of the junction left unmatched. The germline V gene encodes CDR1 KGHSH and CDR2 LQKENI. In nucleotides, the CDR3 is TGTGCCAGCTCACCGTCCGACAGGGCCTACGAGCAGTACTTC. As protein: CASSPSDRAYEQYF.

This clonotype has a handful of counts. The CDR3 sequence: CSASPDNLVRQFF. In nucleotides, the CDR3 is TGCAGTGCTAGCCCCGACAACCTCGTCCGGCAGTTCTTC. This chain connects TRBV20-1 to TRBJ2-1; D is unresolved. Germline V gene data show CDR1 as DFQATT and CDR2 as SNEGSKA (reference sequence). The V and J ends lost 3 bases and 12 bases respectively, with 18 bases between them. The CDR3 is 13 residues long.

This clonotype was picked up a small number of times. The V gene is TRBV9, the J gene TRBJ2-1; 7 bases agree with TRBD2. Germline CDR1 is SGDLS and CDR2 is YYNGEE. The CDR3 has 16 residues. The junction had 8 bases not matched to a gene; V was cut back by 0 bases and J by 5 bases. The CDR3 sequence is CASSVVAGDFNNEQFF. Here the CDR3 DNA reads TGTGCCAGCAGCGTAGTCGCGGGGGACTTCAACAATGAGCAGTTCTTC. The whole variable domain, remainder taken from reference TRBV9 and TRBJ2-1, is DSGVTQTPKHLITATGQRVTLRCSPRSGDLSVYWYQQSLDQGLQFLIQYYNGEERAKGNILERFSAQQFPDLHSELNLSSLELGDSALYFCASSVVAGDFNNEQFFGPGTRLTVL.